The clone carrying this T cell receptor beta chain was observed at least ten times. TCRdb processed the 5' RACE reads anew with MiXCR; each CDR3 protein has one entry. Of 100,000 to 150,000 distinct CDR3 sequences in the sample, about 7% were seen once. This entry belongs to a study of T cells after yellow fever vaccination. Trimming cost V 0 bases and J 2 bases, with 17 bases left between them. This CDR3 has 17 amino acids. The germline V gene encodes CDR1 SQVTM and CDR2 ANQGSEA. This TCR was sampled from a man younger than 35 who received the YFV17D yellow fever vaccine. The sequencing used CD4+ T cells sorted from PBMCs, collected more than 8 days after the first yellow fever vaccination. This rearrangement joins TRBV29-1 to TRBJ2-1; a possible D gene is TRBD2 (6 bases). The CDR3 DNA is TGCAGCGTTGAAGATGGGGTTGCGGGGCTTACCTACAATGAGCAGTTCTTC. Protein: CSVEDGVAGLTYNEQFF.